Here is one TCR beta chain with its context. Original handling: Nucleated cell counts were estimated from reference gene primer amplification. Method: immunoSEQ multiplex PCR; TCRdb's copy keeps in-frame clones and lacks some. That table supplies the V and J calls and clone size; D and trimming were determined from the DNA. The sample lists 200,000 to 250,000 clones, around nine tenths occurring once. The data originate from a study of blood T cell repertoires in COVID-19. CDR3 size: 12 residues. Trimming shortened V by 6 bases and J by 0 bases, and 8 bases separated the two germline ends. Germline CDR1 reads SQVTM; CDR2 reads ANQGSEA.

Sequences were obtained from PBMCs or T cells enriched from blood (not recorded which). The clonotype was recovered from a young woman who had been exposed to COVID-19. The rearrangement joins TRBV29-1 to TRBJ1-2, with D possibly matching TRBD1 (5 bases). CDR3 coding DNA: TGCAGCGTGGAACAGGCTAACTATGGCTACACCTTC. This codes for CSVEQANYGYTF.